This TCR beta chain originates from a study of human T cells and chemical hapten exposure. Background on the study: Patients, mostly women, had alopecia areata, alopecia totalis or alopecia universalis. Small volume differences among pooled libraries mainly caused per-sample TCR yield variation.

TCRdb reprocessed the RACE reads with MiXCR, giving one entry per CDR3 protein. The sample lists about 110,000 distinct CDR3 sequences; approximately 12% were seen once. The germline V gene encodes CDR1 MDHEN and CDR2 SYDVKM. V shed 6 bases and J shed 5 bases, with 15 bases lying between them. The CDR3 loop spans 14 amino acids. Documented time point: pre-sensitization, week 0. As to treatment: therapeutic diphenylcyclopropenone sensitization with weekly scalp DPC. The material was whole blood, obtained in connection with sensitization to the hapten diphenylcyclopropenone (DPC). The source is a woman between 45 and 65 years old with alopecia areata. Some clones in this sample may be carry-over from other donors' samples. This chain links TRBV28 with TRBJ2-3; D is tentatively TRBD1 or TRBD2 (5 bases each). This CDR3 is CASRDQGDRDTQYF. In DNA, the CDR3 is TGTGCCAGCAGAGATCAAGGGGACCGAGATACGCAGTATTTT.